The source of this T cell receptor beta chain is a study of Ad26.COV2.S vaccination and SARS-CoV-2 variants. Study background: Each vaccinee took Ad26.COV2.S intramuscularly, once or twice 56 days apart.

The CDR3 covers 15 residues. V was clipped by 0 bases and J by 5 bases; unmatched bases: 5. Germline V gene lookup returns CDR1 SGDLS and CDR2 YYNGEE. As to this clone: The antigen is undetermined.

Treatment: about 20 received Ad26.COV2.S at low or high dose, single or two shots; roughly five received placebo; per-sample allocation not given. Sampling was done on day 63 after the first vaccine or placebo injection. Vaccination used an Ad26 vector expressing Wuhan-strain SARS-CoV-2 spike. Clones were sequenced by immunoSEQ multiplex PCR, and TCRdb holds only the in-frame ones, with some missing. The sample holds about 400,000 clones, around 89% seen once. Notes on the study in general: In TCR breadth and depth analyses, total T cell responses may have been underestimated. Substantial breadth in spike-specific CD8+ and CD4+ T cell responses was reportedly seen after vaccination.

The receptor was derived from a person aged 18 to 59 who received the Ad26.COV2.S COVID-19 vaccine or a placebo. The chain recombines TRBV9 with TRBJ2-5; TRBD2 matches at 9 bases. The sequenced sample was peripheral blood, obtained in a trial of Ad26.COV2.S vaccine versus placebo. The CDR3 spells CASSVGGGRAETQYF. CDR3 DNA: TGTGCCAGCAGCGTAGGTGGCGGGAGGGCCGAGACCCAGTACTTC.